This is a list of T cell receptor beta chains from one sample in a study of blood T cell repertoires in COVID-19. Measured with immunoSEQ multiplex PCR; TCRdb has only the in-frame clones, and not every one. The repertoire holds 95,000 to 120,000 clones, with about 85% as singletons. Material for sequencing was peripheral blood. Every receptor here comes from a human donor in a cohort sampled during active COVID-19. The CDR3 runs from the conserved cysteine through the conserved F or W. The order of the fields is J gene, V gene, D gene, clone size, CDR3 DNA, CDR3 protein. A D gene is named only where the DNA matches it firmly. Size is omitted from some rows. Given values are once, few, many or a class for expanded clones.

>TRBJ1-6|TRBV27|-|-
TGTGCCAGCAGGCGGAGTTCGGGGTCACCCCTCCACTTT
CASRRSSGSPLHF
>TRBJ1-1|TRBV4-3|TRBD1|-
TGCGCCAGCAGCCAAGATTTAGGGACAGGGGATGAAGCTTTCTTT
CASSQDLGTGDEAFF
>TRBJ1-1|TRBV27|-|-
TGTGCCAGCAGTACCGCTCCAGTGAACACTGAAGCTTTCTTT
CASSTAPVNTEAFF
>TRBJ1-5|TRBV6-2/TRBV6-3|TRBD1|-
TGTGCCAGCAGTTATGTGGGGTCGCGACAGGGGGGTTCTAGCAATCAGCCCCAGCATTTT
CASSYVGSRQGGSSNQPQHF
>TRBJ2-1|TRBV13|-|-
TGTGCCAGCAGCTTAATCGGGCGGGGATACTCCTACAATGAGCAGTTCTTC
CASSLIGRGYSYNEQFF
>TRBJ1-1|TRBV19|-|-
TGTGCCAGTAGTATAGGAGGTGAAATGAACACTGAAGCTTTCTTT
CASSIGGEMNTEAFF
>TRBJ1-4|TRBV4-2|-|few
TGTGCCAGCAGCCAGAGTGGGGAGAAGAATGAAAAACTGTTTTTT
CASSQSGEKNEKLFF
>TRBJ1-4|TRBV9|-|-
TGTGCCAGCAGCGTAGCTGCGGGGGTTGAAAAACTGTTTTTT
CASSVAAGVEKLFF
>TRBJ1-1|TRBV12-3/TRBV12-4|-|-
TGTGCCAGCAGCCCTGGGGAGCACACTGAAGCTTTCTTT
CASSPGEHTEAFF
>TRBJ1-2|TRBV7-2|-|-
TGTGCCAGCAGCTTATCGGCAGGGGAGAATAGTGTTTACACCTTC
CASSLSAGENSVYTF
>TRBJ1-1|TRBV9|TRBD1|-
TGTGCCAGCAGCGTAGATGAAGGACAGGCAGCTTTCTTT
CASSVDEGQAAFF
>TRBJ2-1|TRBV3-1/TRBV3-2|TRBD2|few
TGTGCCAGCAGCCCCCGGACGGGGGGGATAGGTGAGCAGTTCTTC
CASSPRTGGIGEQFF
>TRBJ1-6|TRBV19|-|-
TGTGCCAGTAGTATAGGTGACGGATATTCGGGCGGGGCCCTCCACTTT
CASSIGDGYSGGALHF
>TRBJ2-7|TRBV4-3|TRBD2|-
TGCGCCAGCAGCCATGGACTAGTCTACGAGCAGTACTTC
CASSHGLVYEQYF
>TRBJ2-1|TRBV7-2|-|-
TGTGCCAGCAGCTTATTTCACAGCCTGAATGAGCAGTTCTTC
CASSLFHSLNEQFF
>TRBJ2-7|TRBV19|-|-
TGTGCCAGTAGTATCGGACGGGGATACGAGCAGTACTTC
CASSIGRGYEQYF